This T cell receptor beta chain derives from a study of vaccination effects on CD4 cells after COVID-19. As for the study in general: Researchers drew samples from a few convalescent patients early and late after vaccination. General observations from the study: Late after vaccination, infection- and vaccine-induced clones showed marked clonal contraction.

Pools of viral peptides were used by the ViraFEST assay to expand antigen-specific CD4+ T cells ahead of sequencing. With more than 9 days of culture completed, CD4+ T cells were isolated. This person's SARS-CoV-2 infection, confirmed by PCR, occurred between March and December 2020. As their vaccination, participants received two doses of either BNT162b2 or mRNA-1273. On days 3 and 7, fresh IL-2 medium replaced half the medium. In the case of this clone: Its antigen is currently unknown.

Only in-frame clones appear in the TCRdb table, and some are missing; sequencing was by immunoSEQ multiplex PCR. The sample holds more than 13,000 clones, around 75% seen once. The CDR3 is 16 amino acids. V was pared by 7 bases and J by 0 bases, with 15 bases between. Looked up from germline, CDR1 is MNHEY and CDR2 is SVGEGT. The source material was CD4+ T cells from PBMCs cultured with HCoV-NL63 spike peptides, sampled after COVID-19 vaccination. The rearrangement uses TRBV6-2 or TRBV6-3 and TRBJ2-2; D unclear. The clonotype originates from a human donor who had a prior SARS-CoV-2 infection. For the CDR3, the DNA is TGTGCCAGCACCCCCCGAGGCATCGCGAACACCGGGGAGCTGTTTTTT. It yields the protein CASTPRGIANTGELFF.